This T cell receptor (beta chain) was documented in a study of post-analysis software for immune sequencing data. Study as a whole: Relapsing-remitting, secondary progressive and progressive-relapsing multiple sclerosis courses were included. General observations from the study: Batch-mates among the samples co-clustered strongly by F measure. Relative to controls, patients with multiple sclerosis showed significantly lower normalized Chao1 diversity. Roughly five TRBV segments appeared more often in patients than in controls, and TRBV5-6, TRBV5-1 and TRBV20-1 were among these.

Of note for this clonotype: Its antigen is unidentified.

cDNA libraries of TCR beta carried unique molecular identifiers. TCRdb ran MiXCR on the PCR reads and lists one entry per CDR3 protein. The repertoire has roughly 870,000 distinct CDR3 sequences, approximately 57% of them found once; the top ten carry approximately 4.5%. The CDR3 runs 15 residues. The germline V gene has CDR1 DFQATT and CDR2 SNEGSKA (reference sequence). V shed 0 bases and J shed 8 bases, with 17 bases lying between them. The sequenced material came from blood. The TCR sequence derives from a girl between 5 and 17 years old with multiple sclerosis. The chain joins TRBV20-1 to TRBJ2-1; D is tentatively TRBD1 or TRBD2 (5 bases each). In DNA form, the CDR3 reads TGCAGTGCTAGAGATCCAGGGCCCCCCGGGGATGAGCAGTTCTTC. It translates to CSARDPGPPGDEQFF.